A selection of T cell receptor beta chains follows, all from one sample in a study of blood T cell repertoires in COVID-19. Assay used: immunoSEQ multiplex PCR; TCRdb lists only in-frame clones, some missing. The sample carries tens of thousands of clones, 72% recorded once. Material for sequencing was peripheral blood. These receptors all stem from a woman aged 70-85 years with COVID-19, enrolled during active disease. Both conserved end residues are part of each CDR3. D genes are given only for firm matches. Only some rows state a clone size, as once, few, many or a class for expanded clones.

TRBJ2-3,TRBV6-2/TRBV6-3,TRBD2,.,18,TGTGCCAGCAGCGATATAGGGCTAGCGGCCCGGGGGACAGATACGCAGTATTTT,CASSDIGLAARGTDTQYF
TRBJ2-1,TRBV18,TRBD1,.,11,TGTGCCAGCTCCCAGGACAGGGGCCAGTTCTTC,CASSQDRGQFF
TRBJ1-4,TRBV2,TRBD1,.,14,TGTGCCAGCAGTGCCCCCGGACAGGAGGGAAAACTGTTTTTT,CASSAPGQEGKLFF
TRBJ1-2,TRBV6-2/TRBV6-3,.,few,13,TGTGCCAGCAGTTTCGCGGTTGGAGATGGCTACACCTTC,CASSFAVGDGYTF
TRBJ1-6,TRBV5-4,.,.,15,TGTGCCAGCAGTTCCCAGGGAGGTTATAATTCACCCCTCCACTTT,CASSSQGGYNSPLHF
TRBJ1-2,TRBV5-1,.,.,15,TGCGCCAGCAGACTGATGACGGCAGGCACGGGGGGCTACACCTTC,CASRLMTAGTGGYTF
TRBJ1-1,TRBV29-1,TRBD1,.,13,TGCAGCGTTGGAGGACAGGGGAACACTGAAGCTTTCTTT,CSVGGQGNTEAFF
TRBJ1-1,TRBV6-5,.,.,13,TGTGCCAGCAGTTACCTCTCGGGAAGTGAAGCTTTCTTT,CASSYLSGSEAFF
TRBJ2-7,TRBV29-1,.,.,15,TGCAGCGTTGCGGTAGGGCAGGGGATACTCTACGAGCAGTACTTC,CSVAVGQGILYEQYF
TRBJ2-1,TRBV5-4,TRBD2,.,12,TGTGCCAGCAGCTCCACTAGCGGTGAGCAGTTCTTC,CASSSTSGEQFF
TRBJ1-6,TRBV6-5,.,.,12,TGTGCCAGCAGTAGAGCGGCGTCACCCCTCCACTTT,CASSRAASPLHF
TRBJ2-7,TRBV29-1,.,.,12,TGCAGCGTTGGGGCTGCCGAATGGGAGCAGTACTTC,CSVGAAEWEQYF
TRBJ1-1,TRBV2,.,.,13,TGTGCCAGCAGTATAGCAATGAACACTGAAGCTTTCTTT,CASSIAMNTEAFF
TRBJ2-3,TRBV20-1,TRBD2,.,17,TGCAGTGCTAGTGGTAGCGGGGGGGCCCTGTCGACAGATACGCAGTATTTT,CSASGSGGALSTDTQYF
TRBJ1-2,TRBV2,.,few,12,TGTGCCAGCAGTGTTAGGGGCTATGGCTACACCTTC,CASSVRGYGYTF
TRBJ1-2,TRBV4-1,TRBD1,.,15,TGCGCCAGCAGCCCCACACAGGGGTACATCTATGGCTACACCTTC,CASSPTQGYIYGYTF
TRBJ2-1,TRBV6-1,.,.,15,TGTGCCAGCAGTGAAGAGGACAGCTCCTACAATGAGCAGTTCTTC,CASSEEDSSYNEQFF
TRBJ1-2,TRBV20-1,TRBD1,once,11,TGCAGTACAGGGAAGACAGGGAGAACCCTCTTC,CSTGKTGRTLF
TRBJ1-1,TRBV9,.,once,13,TGTGCCAGCAGCGCCCCAGACAGCACTGAAGCTTTCTTT,CASSAPDSTEAFF
TRBJ1-1,TRBV7-9,.,.,11,TGTGCCAGCAGCCAAACACGTGAAGCTTTCTTT,CASSQTREAFF
TRBJ1-2,TRBV5-1,TRBD1,.,12,TGCGCCAGCAGCATGGACAGGGATGGCTACACCTTC,CASSMDRDGYTF
TRBJ1-2,TRBV5-7,TRBD1,.,16,TGTGCCAGTCCCACGGGACGATACAGGGGGTACTATGGCTACACCTTC,CASPTGRYRGYYGYTF
TRBJ1-1,TRBV9,.,.,13,TGTGCCAGCAGCCAAGAGGGGGGGACTGAAGCTTTCTTT,CASSQEGGTEAFF
TRBJ1-3,TRBV3-1/TRBV3-2,.,once,14,TGTGCCAGCAGTCCACAGAGCTCTGGAAACACCATATATTTT,CASSPQSSGNTIYF
TRBJ1-2,TRBV7-2,.,few,13,TGTGCCAGCAGCTTAACTCCTAACTATGGCTACACCTTC,CASSLTPNYGYTF
TRBJ1-5,TRBV2,.,.,14,TGTGCCAGCAGTGATTCCGTCAGGGATCAGCCCCAGCATTTT,CASSDSVRDQPQHF
TRBJ2-2,TRBV5-6,.,.,16,TGTGCCAGCAGCTTGCGACCGGGAACGTGGACCGGGGAGCTGTTTTTT,CASSLRPGTWTGELFF
TRBJ2-1,TRBV3-1/TRBV3-2,.,.,15,TGTGCCAGCAGCCATCAGGCGGGGGCGGTGGATGAGCAGTTCTTC,CASSHQAGAVDEQFF
TRBJ2-2,TRBV4-3,TRBD2,.,15,TGCGCCAGCAGCCAAGATTCTAGCGGGTCCGGGGAGCTGTTTTTT,CASSQDSSGSGELFF
TRBJ2-1,TRBV6-5,.,.,14,TGTGCCAGCAGCCTCCCCTGGGCCGGCAATGAGCAGTTCTTC,CASSLPWAGNEQFF
TRBJ2-2,TRBV4-3,.,.,17,TGCGCCAGCAGCCAAGCTCTTGCCGGGAGTCGGGCCGGGGAGCTGTTTTTT,CASSQALAGSRAGELFF
TRBJ1-1,TRBV27,TRBD1,.,13,TGTGCCAGCAGTTTATTGGGACAGGGGATCGCTTTCTTT,CASSLLGQGIAFF
TRBJ1-2,TRBV27,TRBD1,once,15,TGTGCCAGCAGTCCCCGCGATGGGACAGGTGGCGGCTACACCTTC,CASSPRDGTGGGYTF
TRBJ2-3,TRBV19,TRBD2,.,16,TGTGCCAGTAGTATTGAGGCTAGCGGGACTACAGATACGCAGTATTTT,CASSIEASGTTDTQYF
TRBJ1-1,TRBV6-5,.,.,14,TGTGCCAGCAGAGACCAGGGTATTCCAGCTGAAGCTTTCTTT,CASRDQGIPAEAFF
TRBJ1-6,TRBV27,TRBD1,few,15,TGTGCCAGCAGTCTCGACAGGGTCCAACGGGCACCCCTCCACTTT,CASSLDRVQRAPLHF
TRBJ2-7,TRBV9,.,.,16,TGTGCCAGCAGCGTAGGGGCAGCCACCAGCTCCTACGAGCAGTACTTC,CASSVGAATSSYEQYF
TRBJ2-1,TRBV2,TRBD1,.,14,TGTGCCAGCAGGTGGGGACAGGGTATGAATGAGCAGTTCTTC,CASRWGQGMNEQFF
TRBJ2-2,TRBV7-2,TRBD2,few,18,TGTGCCAGCAGCCCTTACCAGCGGGGGCCTCCTTTCGCCGGGGAGCTGTTTTTT,CASSPYQRGPPFAGELFF